A selection of T cell receptor beta chains follows, all from one sample in a study of cytomegalovirus exposure and HLA in healthy donors. The method was immunoSEQ multiplex PCR; TCRdb's version includes in-frame clones alone and lacks a portion of them. The sample carries about 150,000 clones, approximately 84% recorded once. Sequencing was done on a sample of PBMCs. These receptors were obtained from a woman aged 18 to 35 in good health and CMV-seronegative. CDR3s include the opening cysteine and the closing phenylalanine or tryptophan. A D gene is named only where the DNA matches it firmly. Clone size is given for some rows only: seen once, a few or many times, or a class if the clone is expanded.

v_call,clone_size,j_call,d_call,cdr3_aa,cdr3_nt
TRBV15,NA,TRBJ2-1,TRBD2,CATSSLLGAGGWNEQFF,TGTGCCACCAGCAGCCTCTTGGGAGCGGGAGGTTGGAATGAGCAGTTCTTC
TRBV11-2,NA,TRBJ2-2,TRBD1,CASSLGVGRDRSFTGELFF,TGTGCCAGCAGCTTAGGCGTGGGCCGGGACAGAAGTTTTACCGGGGAGCTGTTTTTT
TRBV28,NA,TRBJ2-7,NA,CASSLGSSYEQYF,TGTGCCAGCAGTTTGGGGAGTTCCTACGAGCAGTACTTC
TRBV28,NA,TRBJ2-5,NA,CASSLVQGRRETQYF,TGTGCCAGCAGTTTAGTCCAGGGCCGCCGGGAGACCCAGTACTTC
TRBV2,NA,TRBJ2-3,TRBD2,CASSELAGLVPDTQYF,TGTGCCAGCAGTGAATTAGCGGGGCTCGTTCCAGATACGCAGTATTTT
TRBV7-2,NA,TRBJ2-3,TRBD2,CASSSRLAGAGDTQYF,TGTGCCAGCAGCTCCAGGCTAGCGGGAGCTGGAGATACGCAGTATTTT
TRBV7-2,NA,TRBJ1-2,NA,CASSRTGDYGYTF,TGTGCCAGCAGTAGGACGGGAGACTATGGCTACACCTTC
TRBV19,NA,TRBJ1-5,TRBD1,CASSTGTGGGNQPQHF,TGTGCCAGTAGTACCGGGACAGGGGGTGGCAATCAGCCCCAGCATTTT
TRBV27,few,TRBJ1-2,TRBD1,CASSSTGGGYTF,TGTGCCAGCAGTTCGACAGGGGGAGGCTACACCTTC
TRBV7-9,NA,TRBJ2-5,NA,CASSLEFLVLGGETQYF,TGTGCCAGCAGCTTAGAGTTTTTGGTTCTGGGAGGCGAGACCCAGTACTTC
TRBV11-3,NA,TRBJ1-1,TRBD1,CASSPGRDREAFF,TGTGCCAGCAGTCCTGGCCGGGACAGAGAAGCTTTCTTT
TRBV7-2,NA,TRBJ1-2,TRBD1,CASSPRDRNTYGYTF,TGTGCCAGCAGCCCCCGGGACAGGAATACCTATGGCTACACCTTC
TRBV10-3,NA,TRBJ1-6,NA,CAISESVGGRNSPLHF,TGTGCCATCAGTGAGTCGGTGGGGGGGAGGAATTCACCCCTCCACTTT
TRBV9,NA,TRBJ1-6,NA,CASSVVADNSPLHF,TGTGCCAGCAGCGTAGTTGCAGATAATTCACCCCTCCACTTT
TRBV10-3,NA,TRBJ1-2,NA,CAISGRTGDGYTF,TGTGCCATCAGTGGGCGGACGGGGGATGGCTACACCTTC